The 5 T cell receptor beta chains in this list originate from one sample, sequenced in a study of post-analysis software for immune sequencing data. Study results and caveats: Among five TRBV segments more frequent in patients than controls were TRBV5-6, TRBV5-1 and TRBV20-1.

No antigen has been assigned to these receptors. TCR beta libraries were prepared from cDNA with unique molecular identifiers. MiXCR was run by TCRdb on the PCR reads, yielding one entry per CDR3 protein. The sample has some 500,000 distinct CDR3 sequences, under 55% seen once. Sequences were obtained from blood. The receptor set was obtained from a girl aged 5-17 years with multiple sclerosis.

In its sample, this clonotype was seen a few times. The chain combines TRBV20-1 with TRBJ2-7; D is undetermined. Trimming took off 3 bases at V and 3 bases at J, with 12 bases between the two ends. The CDR3 runs 13 residues. CDR1 and CDR2 (germline): DFQATT, SNEGSKA (reference sequence). CDR3 loop: CSARTRSHYEQYF. The CDR3 nucleotides are TGCAGTGCTAGGACTCGTTCCCACTACGAGCAGTACTTC.

This clonotype was detected a few times. The chain joins TRBV28 to TRBJ2-3, with 7 nucleotides matching TRBD1. Germline V gene data show CDR1 as MDHEN and CDR2 as SYDVKM. The junction had 5 bases not matched to a gene; V was cut back by 6 bases and J by 2 bases. This CDR3 has 14 amino acids. The CDR3 DNA sequence: TGTGCCAGCAGCCCGACAGGGTTCACAGATACGCAGTATTTT. Translating it yields CASSPTGFTDTQYF. Drawing the rest from reference TRBV28 and TRBJ2-3, the complete variable domain is DVKVTQSSRYLVKRTGEKVFLECVQDMDHENMFWYRQDPGLGLRLIYFSYDVKMKEKGDIPEGYSVSREKKERFSLILESASTNQTSMYLCASSPTGFTDTQYFGPGTRLTVL.

The V gene is TRBV7-3, the J gene TRBJ2-7; TRBD1 matches 7 bases. Germline trimming cut 5 bases from V and 2 bases from J; bases unmatched to any gene: 6. Germline V gene lookup returns CDR1 SGHTA and CDR2 FQGTGA. The CDR3 sequence is 14 residues long. In nucleotides, the CDR3 is TGTGCCAGCAGCGAGGGGGACAGACCCTACGAGCAGTACTTC. Amino acids: CASSEGDRPYEQYF.

This chain connects TRBV25-1 to TRBJ2-7; D may match TRBD1 or TRBD2 (6 bases each). The CDR3 loop spans 14 amino acids. V dropped 4 bases and J dropped 1 base, with 11 bases sitting between them. Germline-derived CDR1 and CDR2 are MGHDK and SYGVNS. Written as DNA, the CDR3 is TGTGCCAGCAGTGCCGGGGGCACTTCCTACGAGCAGTACTTC. Encoded protein: CASSAGGTSYEQYF.

The V call is TRBV29-1, the J call TRBJ1-5, with D unclear. From germline, CDR1 is SQVTM and CDR2 ANQGSEA. The CDR3 runs to 12 residues. V was cut by 7 bases and J by 5 bases, with 12 bases left in between. CDR3 DNA: TGCAGCGCCCGAGACGGGGATCAGCCCCAGCATTTT. Its protein is CSARDGDQPQHF.